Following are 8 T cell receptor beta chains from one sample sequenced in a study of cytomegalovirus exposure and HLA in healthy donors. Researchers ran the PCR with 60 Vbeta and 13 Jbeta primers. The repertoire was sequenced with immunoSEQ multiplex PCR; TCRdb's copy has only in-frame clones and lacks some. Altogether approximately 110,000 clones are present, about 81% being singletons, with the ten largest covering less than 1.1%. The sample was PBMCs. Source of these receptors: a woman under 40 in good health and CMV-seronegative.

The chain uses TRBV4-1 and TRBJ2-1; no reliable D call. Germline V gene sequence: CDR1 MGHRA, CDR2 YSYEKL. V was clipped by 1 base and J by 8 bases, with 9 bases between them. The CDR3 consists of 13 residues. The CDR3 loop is CASSQGGHHEQFF. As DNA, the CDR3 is TGCGCCAGCAGCCAAGGCGGCCACCATGAGCAGTTCTTC.

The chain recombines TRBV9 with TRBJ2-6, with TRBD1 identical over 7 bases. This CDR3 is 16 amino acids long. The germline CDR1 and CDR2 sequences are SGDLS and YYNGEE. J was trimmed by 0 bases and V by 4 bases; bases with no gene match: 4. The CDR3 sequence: CASSTNRGSGANVLTF. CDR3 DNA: TGTGCCAGCAGCACCAACAGGGGCTCTGGGGCCAACGTCCTGACTTTC.

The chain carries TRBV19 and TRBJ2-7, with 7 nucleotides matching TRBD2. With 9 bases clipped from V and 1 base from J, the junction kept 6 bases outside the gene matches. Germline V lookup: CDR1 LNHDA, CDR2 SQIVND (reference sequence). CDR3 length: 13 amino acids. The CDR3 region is CASGLDESYEQYF. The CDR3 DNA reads TGTGCCAGCGGACTAGATGAGTCCTACGAGCAGTACTTC. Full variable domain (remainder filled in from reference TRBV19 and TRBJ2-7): DGGITQSPKYLFRKEGQNVTLSCEQNLNHDAMYWYRQDPGQGLRLIYYSQIVNDFQKGDIAEGYSVSREKKESFPLTVTSAQKNPTAFYLCASGLDESYEQYFGPGTRLTVT.

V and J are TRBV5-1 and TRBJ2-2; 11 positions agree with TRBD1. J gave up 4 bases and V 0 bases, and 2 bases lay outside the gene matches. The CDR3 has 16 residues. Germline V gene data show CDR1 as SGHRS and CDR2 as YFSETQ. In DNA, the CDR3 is TGCGCCAGCAGCTTGGCCGGGACAGGGGGCACCGGGGAGCTGTTTTTT. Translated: CASSLAGTGGTGELFF.

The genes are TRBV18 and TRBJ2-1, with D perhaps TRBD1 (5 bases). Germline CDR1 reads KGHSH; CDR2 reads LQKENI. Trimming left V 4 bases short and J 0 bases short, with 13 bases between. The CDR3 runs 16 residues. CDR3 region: CASSLNRMSSYNEQFF. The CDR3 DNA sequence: TGTGCCAGCTCACTCAACAGGATGAGCTCCTACAATGAGCAGTTCTTC.

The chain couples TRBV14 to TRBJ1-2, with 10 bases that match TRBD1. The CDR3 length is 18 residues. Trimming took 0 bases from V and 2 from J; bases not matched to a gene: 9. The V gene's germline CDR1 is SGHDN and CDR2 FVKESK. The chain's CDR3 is CASSQDIGGQGLNYGYTF. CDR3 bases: TGTGCCAGCAGCCAAGATATAGGGGGACAGGGGCTAAACTATGGCTACACCTTC.

CDR3 protein: CASSGGTSGSYEQYF. The CDR3 coding sequence is TGTGCCAGCAGCGGAGGGACTAGCGGCTCCTACGAGCAGTACTTC. This chain uses TRBV7-8 with TRBJ2-7; 11 bases are shared with TRBD2. The J segment lost 0 bases and the V segment lost 5 bases, leaving 3 bases of the junction unmatched. The germline CDR1 and CDR2 sequences are SGHVS and FQNEAQ. The CDR3 extends over 15 amino acids.

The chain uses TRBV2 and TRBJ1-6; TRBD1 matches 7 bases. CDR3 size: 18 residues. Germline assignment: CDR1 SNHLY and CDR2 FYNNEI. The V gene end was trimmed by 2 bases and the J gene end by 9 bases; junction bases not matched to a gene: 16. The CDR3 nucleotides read TGTGCCAGCAGTGAACGGGCAATTATACCAGGGGGTAGTTCACCCCTCCACTTT. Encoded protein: CASSERAIIPGGSSPLHF.